This TCR beta chain derives from a study of T cell clusters in autoimmune cytopenias. Study context: A median of about 54,000 TRB reads per sample yielded a median around 2,500 distinct clonotypes.

CDR3 length: 14 amino acids. This clonotype is labeled medium-sized based on frequency. The antigen is unknown. Each sample's input was 200 to 250 ng genomic DNA, 35,000 to 40,000 genome equivalents. Notes on the study in general: A dominant lymphoma-associated repertoire apparently masked the cluster-lack signature in secondary cytopenia versus chronic lymphocytic leukemia. TRB repertoire shifts in secondary cytopenia and chronic lymphocytic leukemia mostly reflected lymphoma, not autoimmunity.

TRB was amplified by touch-down multiplex PCR, primer pools A and B combined. With the multiplex PCR reads reprocessed, TCRdb shows one record per CDR3 protein and no DNA. The sample table includes 3,000 or so distinct CDR3 sequences. The sample was peripheral blood. The chain couples TRBV12-3 or TRBV12-4 to TRBJ1-3. The TCR originated in a human donor with an autoimmune cytopenia or autoimmune hepatitis (not recorded which). The CDR3 region is CASREAISGNTIYF.